This T cell receptor (beta chain) comes out of a study of T cell responses to AZD1222 COVID-19 vaccine. Study-wide context: Pooling was applied to second doses at about 4 or about 12 weeks. Findings and caveats of the study: Two AZD1222 doses significantly raised spike-specific TCR breadth and depth over controls. Clonal diversity may have been underestimated in mostly white British donors.

Clones were sequenced by immunoSEQ multiplex PCR, and TCRdb holds only the in-frame ones, with some missing. This table holds 66,000 or so clones, roughly 87% found once. This clone was seen a handful of times. The antigen remains unidentified. Germline CDR1 is SGHDT and CDR2 is YYEEEE. Trimming left V 2 bases short and J 4 bases short, with 6 bases between. The length of the CDR3 is 12 residues. The J gene is TRBJ1-1, the V gene TRBV5-6; D not certain. The origin of this receptor is an adult in good health. The sequences come from peripheral blood, collected on day 0 of AZD1222 vaccination. The CDR3 protein is CASSFLSTEAFF. Here the CDR3 DNA reads TGTGCCAGCAGCTTTTTAAGCACTGAAGCTTTCTTT.